These 9 T cell receptor beta chains were sequenced from one sample in a study of brain metastases from non-small cell lung cancer. Clones were sequenced by immunoSEQ multiplex PCR, and TCRdb holds only the in-frame ones, with some missing. The repertoire has 5,800 or so clones, approximately 80% of them found once; the top ten carry roughly 6.7%. The sample consisted of primary lung tumor tissue. All receptors derive from a donor aged 40 or older with non-small cell lung cancer.

The chain links TRBV28 to TRBJ1-6, with TRBD1 identical over 7 bases. This CDR3 region has 14 residues. J lost 9 bases, V lost 3 bases, and 5 bases had no gene match. Germline CDR1 MDHEN, CDR2 SYDVKM. The CDR3 here is CASSFRTGFSPLHF. CDR3 bases: TGTGCCAGCAGTTTTAGGACAGGTTTTTCACCCCTCCACTTT.

This chain connects TRBV28 to TRBJ2-1; D might be TRBD1 or TRBD2, each matching 6 bases. Germline CDR1 is MDHEN and CDR2 is SYDVKM. Deletions cut 9 bases from V and 5 bases from J, with 20 bases between. The CDR3 consists of 15 residues. The CDR3 is CASTLGGPPNNEQFF. CDR3 bases: TGTGCCAGTACCTTGGGGGGCCCCCCCAACAATGAGCAGTTCTTC.

The gene calls are TRBV7-8 and TRBJ2-7; D is possibly TRBD1 (6 bases). The CDR3 runs to 13 residues. Germline CDR1 reads SGHVS; CDR2 reads FQNEAQ. Deletions cut 5 bases from V and 2 bases from J, with 10 bases between. CDR3 protein: CASSTGTPYEQYF. CDR3 DNA: TGTGCCAGCAGCACTGGGACACCCTACGAGCAGTACTTC.

Here the CDR3 reads CASSLAGSGSEKLFF. The CDR3, as DNA: TGTGCCAGCAGCTTAGCGGGGTCAGGGAGTGAAAAACTGTTTTTT. The chain couples TRBV7-2 to TRBJ1-4; D is possibly TRBD1 (5 bases). V was shortened by 0 bases and J by 7 bases, with 12 bases between the two germline ends. CDR3 length equals 15 residues. Germline V CDR1 and CDR2: SGHTA, FQGNSA. The whole variable domain, remainder taken from reference TRBV7-2 and TRBJ1-4, is GAGVSQSPSNKVTEKGKDVELRCDPISGHTALYWYRQSLGQGLEFLIYFQGNSAPDKSGLPSDRFSAERTGGSVSTLTIQRTQQEDSAVYLCASSLAGSGSEKLFFGSGTQLSVL.

The chain carries TRBV28 and TRBJ2-7, with D perhaps TRBD1 (6 bases). V was pared by 6 bases and J by 0 bases, with 15 bases between. Germline-derived CDR1 and CDR2 are MDHEN and SYDVKM. The CDR3 runs to 15 residues. The CDR3 nucleotides are TGTGCCAGCAGCCGCCCCCCGACAGGCTCCTACGAGCAGTACTTC. Residues: CASSRPPTGSYEQYF.

In nucleotides, the CDR3 is TGTGCCAGCTCAAGCGGAGAGACCCAGTACTTC. It specifies CASSSGETQYF. This sequence joins TRBV18 and TRBJ2-5, with a possible D match to TRBD2 (5 bases). The CDR3 sequence is 11 residues long. Trimming pared 5 bases from V and 4 bases from J, leaving 5 bases between. Per germline, CDR1 KGHSH and CDR2 LQKENI.

A remark on this clone: Other DNA sequences in the same sample also yield this CDR3. V and J are TRBV6-5 and TRBJ2-7; D unresolved. Germline V lookup: CDR1 MNHEY, CDR2 SVGAGI. CDR3 length equals 13 residues. V was shortened by 2 bases and J by 4 bases, with 9 bases between the two germline ends. The CDR3 protein is CASSYAQFYEQYF. The CDR3 DNA sequence: TGTGCCAGCAGTTACGCCCAATTTTACGAGCAGTACTTC.

The chain has TRBV30 and TRBJ1-1; D not certain. The CDR3 has 15 residues. Germline CDR1 and CDR2: GTSNPN and SVGIG (reference sequence). Trimming removed 1 base from V and 0 bases from J, with 12 bases in between. CDR3 nucleotide sequence: TGTGCCTGGAGTGACCCCGGGAGGGTGAACACTGAAGCTTTCTTT. This encodes CAWSDPGRVNTEAFF.

The chain has TRBV6-2 or TRBV6-3 and TRBJ2-4, with D maybe TRBD2 (5 bases). Germline CDR1 MNHEY, CDR2 SVGEGT. CDR3 size: 17 residues. V gave up 4 bases and J gave up 2 bases, with 18 bases separating them. CDR3 sequence reads: CASSLTGSMLSKNIQYF. In DNA, the CDR3 is TGTGCCAGCAGTTTGACGGGGTCTATGCTATCCAAAAACATTCAGTACTTC.